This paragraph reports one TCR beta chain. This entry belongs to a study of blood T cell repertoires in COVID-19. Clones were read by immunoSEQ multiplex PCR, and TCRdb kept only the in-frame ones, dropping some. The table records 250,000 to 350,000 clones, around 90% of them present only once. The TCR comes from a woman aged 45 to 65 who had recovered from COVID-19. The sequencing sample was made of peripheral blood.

CDR3 coding DNA: TGTGCCAGCAGCCCCGGGACACCTGGAAACACCATATATTTT. Its translation: CASSPGTPGNTIYF. V gene TRBV7-2 combines with J gene TRBJ1-3, with D possibly matching TRBD1 (6 bases). CDR3 length: 14 residues. Trimming took 5 bases from V and 2 from J, leaving 10 bases between them. Germline V gene lookup returns CDR1 SGHTA and CDR2 FQGNSA.